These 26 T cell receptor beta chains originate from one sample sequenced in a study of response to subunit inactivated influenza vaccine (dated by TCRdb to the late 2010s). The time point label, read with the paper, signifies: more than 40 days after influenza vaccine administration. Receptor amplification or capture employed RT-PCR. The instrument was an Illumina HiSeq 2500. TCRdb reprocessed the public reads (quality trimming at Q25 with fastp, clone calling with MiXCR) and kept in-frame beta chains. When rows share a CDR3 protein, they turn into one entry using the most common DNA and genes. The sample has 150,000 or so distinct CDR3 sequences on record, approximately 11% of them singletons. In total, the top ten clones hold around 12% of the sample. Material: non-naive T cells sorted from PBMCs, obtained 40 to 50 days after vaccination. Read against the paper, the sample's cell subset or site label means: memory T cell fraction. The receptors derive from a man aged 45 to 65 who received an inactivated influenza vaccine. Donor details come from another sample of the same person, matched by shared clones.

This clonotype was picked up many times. The CDR3 DNA is TGTGCCAGCAGCTTAGGGGGACCGATGAACACTGAAGCTTTCTTT. Amino acid sequence: CASSLGGPMNTEAFF. This rearrangement joins TRBV7-9 to TRBJ1-1, with a possible D match to TRBD1 (5 bases). Germline CDR1 and CDR2: SEHNR and FQNEAQ (reference sequence). CDR3 size: 15 residues. Trimming took off 1 base at V and 0 bases at J, with 9 bases between the two ends.

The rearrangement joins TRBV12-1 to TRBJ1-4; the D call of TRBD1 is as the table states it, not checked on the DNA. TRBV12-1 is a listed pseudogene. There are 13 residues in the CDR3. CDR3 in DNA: TGTGCCAGCAGCAACAGGGACAGTGAAAAACTGTTTTTT. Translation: CASSNRDSEKLFF.

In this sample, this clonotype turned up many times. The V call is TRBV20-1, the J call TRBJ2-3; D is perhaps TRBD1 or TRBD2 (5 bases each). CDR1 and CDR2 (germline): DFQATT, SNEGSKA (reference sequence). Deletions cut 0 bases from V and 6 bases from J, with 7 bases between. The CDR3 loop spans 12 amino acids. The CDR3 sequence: CSARDWGDTQYF. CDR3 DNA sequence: TGCAGTGCTAGAGATTGGGGGGATACGCAGTATTTT.

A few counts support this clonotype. The CDR3 loop reads CASSLTTEAFF. In nucleotides, the CDR3 is TGTGCCAGCAGCTTGACCACTGAAGCTTTCTTT. The chain joins TRBV5-6 to TRBJ1-1; D is unresolved. Germline-derived CDR1 and CDR2 are SGHDT and YYEEEE. V lost 1 base and J lost 4, with 2 bases in between. The CDR3 covers 11 residues.

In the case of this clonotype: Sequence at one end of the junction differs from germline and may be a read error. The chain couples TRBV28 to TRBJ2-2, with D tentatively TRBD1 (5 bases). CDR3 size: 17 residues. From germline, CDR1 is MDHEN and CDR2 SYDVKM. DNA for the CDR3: TGTGCCAGCAGTTTATGGGCAGGGTTTACCCTCACCGAGGAGCTGTTTTTT. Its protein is CASSLWAGFTLTEELFF.

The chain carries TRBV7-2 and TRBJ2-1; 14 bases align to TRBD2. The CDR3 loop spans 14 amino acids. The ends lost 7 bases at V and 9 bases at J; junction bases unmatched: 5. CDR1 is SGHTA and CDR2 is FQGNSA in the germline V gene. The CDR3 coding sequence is TGTGCCAGCAAACGGACTAGCGGGAGGTTTGAGCAGTTCTTC. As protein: CASKRTSGRFEQFF.

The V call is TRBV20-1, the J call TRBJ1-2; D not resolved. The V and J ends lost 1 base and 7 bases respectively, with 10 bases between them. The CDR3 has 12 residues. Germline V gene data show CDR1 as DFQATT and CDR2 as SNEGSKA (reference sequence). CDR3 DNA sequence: TGCAGTGCTAGAGCCCGCGTTCGTGGCTACACCTTC. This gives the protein CSARARVRGYTF.

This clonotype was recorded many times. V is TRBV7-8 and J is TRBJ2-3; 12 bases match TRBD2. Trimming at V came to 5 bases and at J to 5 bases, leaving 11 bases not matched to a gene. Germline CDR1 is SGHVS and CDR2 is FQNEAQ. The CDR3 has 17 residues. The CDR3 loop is CASSPRLAGDVGDTQYF. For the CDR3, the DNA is TGTGCCAGCAGCCCGCGACTAGCGGGAGACGTCGGAGATACGCAGTATTTT.

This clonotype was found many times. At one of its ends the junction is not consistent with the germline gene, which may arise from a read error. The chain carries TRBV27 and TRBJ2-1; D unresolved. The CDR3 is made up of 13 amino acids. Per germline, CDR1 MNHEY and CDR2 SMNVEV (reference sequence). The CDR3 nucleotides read TGTGCCAGCGGGTCCCTCTCCTCCAATGAGCAGTTCTTC. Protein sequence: CASGSLSSNEQFF.

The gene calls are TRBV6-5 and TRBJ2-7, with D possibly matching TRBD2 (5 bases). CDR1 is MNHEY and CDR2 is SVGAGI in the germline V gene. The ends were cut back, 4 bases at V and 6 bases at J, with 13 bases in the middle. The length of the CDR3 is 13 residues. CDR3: CASSLVYGVEQYF. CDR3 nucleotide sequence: TGTGCCAGCAGTTTGGTATACGGGGTCGAGCAGTACTTC.

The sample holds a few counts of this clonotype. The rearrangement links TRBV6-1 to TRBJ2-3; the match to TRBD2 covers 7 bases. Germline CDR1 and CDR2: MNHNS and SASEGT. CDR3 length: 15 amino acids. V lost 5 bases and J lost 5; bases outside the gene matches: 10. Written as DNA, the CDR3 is TGTGCCAGCAGTCCCACAGCGGGACGGAGAGATACGCAGTATTTT. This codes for CASSPTAGRRDTQYF.

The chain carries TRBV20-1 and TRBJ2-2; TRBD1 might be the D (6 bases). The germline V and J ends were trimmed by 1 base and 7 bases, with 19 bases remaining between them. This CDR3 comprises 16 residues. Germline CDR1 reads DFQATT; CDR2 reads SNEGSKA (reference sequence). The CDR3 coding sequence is TGCAGTGCTAGAGTGTTACAGGGTGGGAGTTACGGGGAGCTGTTTTTT. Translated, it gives CSARVLQGGSYGELFF.

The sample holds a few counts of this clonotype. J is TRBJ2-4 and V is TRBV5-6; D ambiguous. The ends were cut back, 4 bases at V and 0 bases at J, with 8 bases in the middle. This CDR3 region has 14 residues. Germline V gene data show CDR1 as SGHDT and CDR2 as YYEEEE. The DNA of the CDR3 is TGTGCCAGCAGCATAGAGCTAGCCAAAAACATTCAGTACTTC. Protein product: CASSIELAKNIQYF.

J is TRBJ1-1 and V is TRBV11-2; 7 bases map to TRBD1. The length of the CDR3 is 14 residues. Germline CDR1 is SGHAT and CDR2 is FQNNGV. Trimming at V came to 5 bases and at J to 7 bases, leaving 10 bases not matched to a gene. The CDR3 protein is CASSLDRMSGEAFF. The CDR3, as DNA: TGTGCCAGCAGCCTGGACAGGATGAGTGGTGAAGCTTTCTTT.

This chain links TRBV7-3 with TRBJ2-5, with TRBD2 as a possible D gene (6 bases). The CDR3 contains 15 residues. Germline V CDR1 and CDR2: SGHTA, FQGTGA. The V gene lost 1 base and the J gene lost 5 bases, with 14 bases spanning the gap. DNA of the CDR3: TGTGCCAGCAGCTTAAGCGGGACCCTGCCGGAGACCCAGTACTTC. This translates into CASSLSGTLPETQYF.

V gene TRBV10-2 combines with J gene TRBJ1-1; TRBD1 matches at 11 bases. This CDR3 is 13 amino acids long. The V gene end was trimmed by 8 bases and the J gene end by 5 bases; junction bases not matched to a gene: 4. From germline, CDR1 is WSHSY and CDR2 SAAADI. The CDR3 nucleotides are TGCGCCAGCGGACAGGGGGCGCGGACTGAAGCTTTCTTT. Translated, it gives CASGQGARTEAFF.

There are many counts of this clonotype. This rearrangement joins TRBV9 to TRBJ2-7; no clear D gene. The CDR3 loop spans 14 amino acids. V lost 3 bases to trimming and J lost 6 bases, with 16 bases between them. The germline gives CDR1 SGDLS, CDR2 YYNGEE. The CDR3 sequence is CASSADLGLSEQYF. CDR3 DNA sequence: TGTGCCAGCAGCGCCGACCTGGGATTGAGCGAGCAGTACTTC.

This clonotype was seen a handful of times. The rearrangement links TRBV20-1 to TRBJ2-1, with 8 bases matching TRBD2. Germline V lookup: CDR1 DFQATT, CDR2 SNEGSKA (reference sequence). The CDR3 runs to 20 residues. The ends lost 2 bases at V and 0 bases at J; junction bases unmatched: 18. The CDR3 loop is CSARSDSSGRISSSYNEQFF. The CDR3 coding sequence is TGCAGTGCTAGATCCGACTCTAGCGGGCGAATATCGAGCTCCTACAATGAGCAGTTCTTC.

The CDR3 region is CSAKKKGFGTLEWETQYF. CDR3 in DNA: TGCAGTGCCAAGAAGAAAGGGTTCGGGACTTTAGAGTGGGAGACCCAGTACTTC. This chain connects TRBV20-1 to TRBJ2-5; weak D call: TRBD2 (6 bases). CDR1 and CDR2 (germline): DFQATT, SNEGSKA (reference sequence). The CDR3 length is 18 residues. V shed 6 bases and J shed 5 bases, with 31 bases lying between them.

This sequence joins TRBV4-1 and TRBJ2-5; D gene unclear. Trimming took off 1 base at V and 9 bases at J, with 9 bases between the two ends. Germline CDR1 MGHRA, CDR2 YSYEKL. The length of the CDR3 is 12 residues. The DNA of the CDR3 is TGCGCCAGCAGCCAAGGGGTTTGGCCCCAGTACTTC. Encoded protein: CASSQGVWPQYF.

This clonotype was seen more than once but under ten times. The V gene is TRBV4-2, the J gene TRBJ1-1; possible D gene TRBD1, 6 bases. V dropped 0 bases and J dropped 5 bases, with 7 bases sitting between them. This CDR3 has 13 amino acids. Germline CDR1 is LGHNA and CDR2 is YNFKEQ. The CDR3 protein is CASSQDQGTEAFF. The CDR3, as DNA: TGTGCCAGCAGCCAAGATCAGGGGACTGAAGCTTTCTTT.

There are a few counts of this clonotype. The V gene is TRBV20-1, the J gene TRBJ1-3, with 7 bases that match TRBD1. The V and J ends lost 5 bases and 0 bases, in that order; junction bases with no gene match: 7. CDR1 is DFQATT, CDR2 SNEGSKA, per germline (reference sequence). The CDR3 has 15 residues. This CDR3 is CSAADRSLSGNTIYF. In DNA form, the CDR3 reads TGCAGTGCTGCGGACAGGTCCCTCTCTGGAAACACCATATATTTT.

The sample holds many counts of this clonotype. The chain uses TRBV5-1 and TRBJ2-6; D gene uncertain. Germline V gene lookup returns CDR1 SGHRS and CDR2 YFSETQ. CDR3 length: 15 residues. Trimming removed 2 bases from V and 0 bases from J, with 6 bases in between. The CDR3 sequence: CASSFSYSGANVLTF. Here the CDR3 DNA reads TGCGCCAGCAGCTTTTCCTACTCTGGGGCCAACGTCCTGACTTTC.

CDR3 nucleotides: TGCGCCAGCAGTGACCCTCTCGGGGGGGCGACAGATACGCAGTATTTT. Translation gives CASSDPLGGATDTQYF. The rearrangement joins TRBV10-2 to TRBJ2-3; 8 nucleotides agree with TRBD2. Germline V gene sequence: CDR1 WSHSY, CDR2 SAAADI. With V trimmed by 3 bases and J by 3 bases, 8 bases remained unmatched. This CDR3 is 16 amino acids long.

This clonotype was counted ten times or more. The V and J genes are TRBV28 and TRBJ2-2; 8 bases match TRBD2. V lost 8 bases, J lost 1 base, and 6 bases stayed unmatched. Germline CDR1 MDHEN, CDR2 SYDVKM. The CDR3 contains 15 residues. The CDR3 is CASQRSGGNTGELFF. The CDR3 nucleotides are TGTGCCAGCCAGCGGAGCGGGGGGAACACCGGGGAGCTGTTTTTT.

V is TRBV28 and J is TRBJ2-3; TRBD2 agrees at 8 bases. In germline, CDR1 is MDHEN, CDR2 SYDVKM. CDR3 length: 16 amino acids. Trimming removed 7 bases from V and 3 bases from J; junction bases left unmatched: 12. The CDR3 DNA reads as TGTGCCAGCACCCGCCTACTTGCGGGGGGAACAGATACGCAGTATTTT. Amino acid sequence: CASTRLLAGGTDTQYF.